This TCR beta chain was captured in a study of response to subunit inactivated influenza vaccine. At least ten counts were recorded for this clonotype. TCRdb recomputed calls from the RT-PCR reads with MiXCR, one row per CDR3 protein. The sample has about 570,000 distinct CDR3 sequences, roughly 10% seen once; the top ten hold around 10%. The same data also contributed to another study, on T cells expressing NK-cell markers. That report notes: For TCR beta, cDNA was produced by 5'RACE template switching with UMIs. Underlying the TCR beta repertoires were sorted CD3+CD56+NKG2C+, CD3+CD56+NKG2C- and CD3+CD56-NKG2C+ T cells. Among CD8+ T cells from 5 to 7 donors, dominant NKG2C+ clonotypes accounted for roughly 1.0-7.0%.

The sequence came from a man aged 45-65 years who received an inactivated influenza vaccine. The sequences come from PBMCs from blood, collected on the day of vaccination.

CDR3 DNA sequence: TGTGCCAGCAGTTCTGCGGAGAGCACAGATACGCAGTATTTT. The encoded protein is CASSSAESTDTQYF. This chain links TRBV6-5 with TRBJ2-3, with D unclear. The CDR3 extends over 14 amino acids. V was clipped by 4 bases and J by 0 bases, with 8 bases between them. Per the germline V gene, CDR1 is MNHEY and CDR2 is SVGAGI.